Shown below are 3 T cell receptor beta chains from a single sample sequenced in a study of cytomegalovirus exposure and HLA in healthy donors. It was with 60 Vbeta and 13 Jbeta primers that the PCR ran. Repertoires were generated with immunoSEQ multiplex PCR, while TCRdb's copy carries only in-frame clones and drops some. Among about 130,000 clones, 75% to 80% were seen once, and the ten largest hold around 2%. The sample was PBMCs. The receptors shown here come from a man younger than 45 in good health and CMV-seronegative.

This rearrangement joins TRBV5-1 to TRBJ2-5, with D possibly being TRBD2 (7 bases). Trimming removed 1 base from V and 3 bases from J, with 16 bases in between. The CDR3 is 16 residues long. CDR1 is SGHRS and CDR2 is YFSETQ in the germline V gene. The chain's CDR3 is CASSLRGAVGEETQYF. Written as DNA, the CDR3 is TGCGCCAGCAGCTTGCGGGGGGCGGTAGGGGAAGAGACCCAGTACTTC. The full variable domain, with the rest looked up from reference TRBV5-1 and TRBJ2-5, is KAGVTQTPRYLIKTRGQQVTLSCSPISGHRSVSWYQQTPGQGLQFLFEYFSETQRNKGNFPGRFSGRQFSNSRSEMNVSTLELGDSALYLCASSLRGAVGEETQYFGPGTRLLVL.

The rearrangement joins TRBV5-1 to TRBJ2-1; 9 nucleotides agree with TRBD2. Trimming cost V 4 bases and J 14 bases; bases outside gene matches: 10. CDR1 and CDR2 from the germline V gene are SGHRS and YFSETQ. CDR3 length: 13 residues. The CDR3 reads CASSPELREGKFF. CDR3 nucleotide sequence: TGCGCCAGCAGCCCAGAGCTGCGGGAGGGGAAGTTCTTC.

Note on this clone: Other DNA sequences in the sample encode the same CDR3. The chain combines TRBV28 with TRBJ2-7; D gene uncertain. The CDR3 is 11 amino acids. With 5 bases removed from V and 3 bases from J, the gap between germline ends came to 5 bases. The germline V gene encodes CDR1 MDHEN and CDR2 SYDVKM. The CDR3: CASSSHYEQYF. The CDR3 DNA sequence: TGTGCCAGCAGTAGCCACTACGAGCAGTACTTC.